This TCR beta chain derives from a study of T cell changes during pregnancy in multiple sclerosis. Repertoires were generated with immunoSEQ multiplex PCR, while TCRdb's copy carries only in-frame clones and drops some. The data show 25,000 to 30,000 clones, 75% to 90% seen once. CDR3 length: 15 amino acids. Trimming at V came to 7 bases and at J to 0 bases, leaving 8 bases not matched to a gene. Germline V CDR1 and CDR2: MDHEN, SYDVKM. The chain has TRBV28 and TRBJ2-7; 8 bases match TRBD2. The sample here was CD4+ T cells from peripheral blood mononuclear cells, taken in the second trimester of pregnancy. This receptor was obtained from a female donor with multiple sclerosis, enrolled in a pregnancy study. CDR3 sequence: CASIPAGTSSYEQYF. The DNA of the CDR3 is TGTGCCAGCATCCCGGCAGGGACTAGCTCCTACGAGCAGTACTTC.